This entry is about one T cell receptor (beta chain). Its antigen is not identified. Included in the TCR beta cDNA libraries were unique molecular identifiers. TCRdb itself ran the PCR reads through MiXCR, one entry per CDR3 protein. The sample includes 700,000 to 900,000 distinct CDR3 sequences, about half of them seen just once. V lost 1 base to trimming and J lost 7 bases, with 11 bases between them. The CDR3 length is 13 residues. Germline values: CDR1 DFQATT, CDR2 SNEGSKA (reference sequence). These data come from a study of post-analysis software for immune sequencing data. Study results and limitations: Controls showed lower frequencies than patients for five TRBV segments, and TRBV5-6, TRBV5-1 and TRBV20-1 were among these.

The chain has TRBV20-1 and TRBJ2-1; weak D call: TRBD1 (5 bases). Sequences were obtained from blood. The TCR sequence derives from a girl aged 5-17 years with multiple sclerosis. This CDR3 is CSARGLGENEQFF. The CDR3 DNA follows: TGCAGTGCTAGAGGGCTAGGGGAAAATGAGCAGTTCTTC.